The clone carrying this TCR beta chain has at least ten counts. Its specificity is unknown. The record originates from a study of read filtering for tumor transcriptome and immune sequencing. The overall study: Among patients, some 17 were male and more than 11 female, aged about 47 to 85 (mean approximately 71). IR-seq gave about 3.5 to 11 million TCR reads per sample; RNA-seq gave about 80 to 1273. About 8 patients were R-ISS I, 16 were R-ISS II, about seven were R-ISS III.

Regarding the study as a whole: IR-seq captured clonotypes deeper and more reliably than RNA-seq.

Molecular barcoded adaptors covering alpha/delta and beta/gamma chains were used on about 390 ng RNA. TCRdb analysed the reads with MiXCR anew, one entry per CDR3 protein. The data contain tens of thousands of distinct CDR3 sequences, around 18% of them singletons. The clonotype comes from a donor over 35 with multiple myeloma. Sequenced material: a population of CD138-negative cells sorted from bone marrow.

The CDR3 DNA reads as TGCGCCAGCAGCTTGGGACTAGCGGGAGGAATGGAGTACTTC. Protein sequence: CASSLGLAGGMEYF. The rearrangement uses TRBV5-1 and TRBJ2-7, with 13 nucleotides matching TRBD2. Germline CDR1 and CDR2: SGHRS and YFSETQ. V shed 0 bases and J 11 bases; nucleotides not matched to a gene: 5. The CDR3 contains 14 residues.